One sample yielded the 18 T cell receptor beta chains listed below, sequenced in a study of shared clonotypes between healthy human individuals. As defined, naive CD8 cells were CD45RO-negative and positively selected for CCR7, with terminally differentiated effector memory CD45RA+ cells excluded. Sequencing was performed with immunoSEQ multiplex PCR; in TCRdb, only in-frame clones are kept and a portion is missing. The table records about 2.2 million clones, roughly 95% of them present only once. What was sequenced was naive CD8+ T cells from PBMCs. The receptors come from a man aged 18 to 30 in good health. Some clones in this sample may be carry-over from other donors' samples.

This chain uses TRBV27 with TRBJ1-1; D not certain. The CDR3 runs to 13 residues. V was shortened by 4 bases and J by 0 bases, with 6 bases between the two germline ends. Germline CDR1 and CDR2: MNHEY and SMNVEV (reference sequence). This CDR3 is CASSYELNTEAFF. The DNA for the CDR3 is TGTGCCAGCAGTTATGAACTGAACACTGAAGCTTTCTTT.

This chain uses TRBV9 with TRBJ1-2; D is unresolved. Between the trimmed V and J ends, which lost 1 base and 4 bases, there was a span of 14 bases. There are 15 residues in the CDR3. Germline CDR1 SGDLS, CDR2 YYNGEE. CDR3 in DNA: TGTGCCAGCAGCGTAACCCAGGATAGTCCCTATGGCTACACCTTC. Its translation is CASSVTQDSPYGYTF.

The J gene is TRBJ2-2, the V gene TRBV19; D might be TRBD2 (5 bases). This CDR3 region has 14 residues. The germline gives CDR1 LNHDA, CDR2 SQIVND (reference sequence). The germline V and J ends were trimmed by 7 bases and 3 bases, with 12 bases remaining between them. The CDR3 is CASTQDLYTGELFF. CDR3 in DNA: TGTGCCAGTACGCAGGACTTGTACACCGGGGAGCTGTTTTTT. Filled out from reference TRBV19 and TRBJ2-2, the complete variable domain reads DGGITQSPKYLFRKEGQNVTLSCEQNLNHDAMYWYRQDPGQGLRLIYYSQIVNDFQKGDIAEGYSVSREKKESFPLTVTSAQKNPTAFYLCASTQDLYTGELFFGEGSRLTVL.

The chain combines TRBV21-1 with TRBJ2-7; the table names TRBD2, a call not compared with the DNA. TRBV21-1 is recorded as a pseudogene. The CDR3 is 16 residues long. CDR3 sequence (DNA): TGTGCCAGCAGCAGACTCGGACTAGCGGACTCCTACGAGCAGTACTTC. Amino acid sequence: CASSRLGLADSYEQYF.

The rearrangement joins TRBV14 to TRBJ2-2; D is perhaps TRBD2 (6 bases). V lost 3 bases to trimming and J lost 1 base, with 18 bases between them. CDR3 size: 18 residues. CDR1 is SGHDN and CDR2 is FVKESK in the germline V gene. The CDR3 coding sequence is TGTGCCAGCAGCCAGACATGGGACTCCGAGGAGAACACCGGGGAGCTGTTTTTT. This translates into CASSQTWDSEENTGELFF.

The chain uses TRBV4-1 and TRBJ1-5; a possible D gene is TRBD1 (6 bases). V lost 3 bases, J lost 6 bases, and 15 bases lay in between. The CDR3 loop spans 15 amino acids. The germline V gene has CDR1 MGHRA and CDR2 YSYEKL. The CDR3 DNA reads TGCGCCAGCAGCCATGCACAGGGTCCGGGTCAGCCCCAGCATTTT. It encodes CASSHAQGPGQPQHF.

This chain joins TRBV7-3 and TRBJ2-1; D may match TRBD1 or TRBD2 (6 bases each). CDR1 and CDR2 (germline): SGHTA, FQGTGA. The length of the CDR3 is 17 residues. V shed 1 base and J shed 3 bases, with 16 bases lying between them. The CDR3 is CASSLKGGTSYYNEQFF. The DNA of the CDR3 is TGTGCCAGCAGCTTAAAAGGCGGGACAAGTTACTACAATGAGCAGTTCTTC.

The table lists this clone with a count of one. The chain links TRBV6-6 to TRBJ1-5; D is unclear. The CDR3 runs 15 residues. The ends were cut back, 7 bases at V and 2 bases at J, with 15 bases in the middle. Looked up from germline, CDR1 is MNHNY and CDR2 is SVGAGI (reference sequence). CDR3 bases: TGTGCCAGCACCAGCCTCCGCGGGGGCAATCAGCCCCAGCATTTT. Translation gives CASTSLRGGNQPQHF.

Remarks on this clone: Other DNA sequences in this specimen translate into the identical CDR3. The chain combines TRBV20-1 with TRBJ2-7; D is ambiguous. Looked up from germline, CDR1 is DFQATT and CDR2 is SNEGSKA (reference sequence). Trimming shortened V by 4 bases and J by 4 bases, and 5 bases separated the two germline ends. CDR3 length equals 10 residues. The CDR3 nucleotides read TGCAGTGCTACGTCTTACGAGCAGTACTTC. Its protein is CSATSYEQYF.

The chain joins TRBV30 to TRBJ1-2, with 7 bases lining up with TRBD1. The V segment lost 5 bases and the J segment 2 bases; nucleotides outside the gene matches: 5. The CDR3 sequence is 13 residues long. Germline V gives CDR1 GTSNPN, CDR2 SVGIG (reference sequence). CDR3 loop: CAWQPGQNYGYTF. The CDR3 bases are TGTGCCTGGCAGCCGGGACAGAACTATGGCTACACCTTC.

The V and J genes are TRBV7-9 and TRBJ2-1; 7 bases line up with TRBD2. The V gene's germline CDR1 is SEHNR and CDR2 FQNEAQ (reference sequence). This CDR3 comprises 15 residues. With 5 bases clipped from V and 3 bases from J, the junction kept 7 bases outside the gene matches. CDR3 bases: TGTGCCAGCAGCCCCCGGGGGACTAACTACAATGAGCAGTTCTTC. Translating gives CASSPRGTNYNEQFF.

CDR3 in amino acids: CASSFERAEQFF. CDR3 DNA sequence: TGTGCCAGCAGCTTTGAAAGGGCCGAGCAGTTCTTC. V and J are TRBV7-9 and TRBJ2-1; D not certain. Looked up from germline, CDR1 is SEHNR and CDR2 is FQNEAQ (reference sequence). The length of the CDR3 is 12 residues. Trimming stripped 3 bases from V and 10 bases from J, with 10 bases between.

About this clone itself: At the DNA level, this CDR3 is encoded by other sequences in the same sample as well. The chain has TRBV7-3 and TRBJ2-7; 11 bases fit TRBD2. CDR1 and CDR2 (germline): SGHTA, FQGTGA. V gave up 4 bases and J gave up 1 base; unmatched junction bases: 3. CDR3 size: 15 residues. Here the CDR3 reads CASSWTSGSSYEQYF. For the CDR3, the DNA is TGTGCCAGCAGCTGGACTAGCGGGTCATCCTACGAGCAGTACTTC.

This chain connects TRBV5-1 to TRBJ1-1; unclear D gene. V dropped 7 bases and J dropped 5 bases, with 15 bases sitting between them. The CDR3 has 13 amino acids. CDR1 SGHRS and CDR2 YFSETQ come from the germline V gene. CDR3 in DNA: TGCGCCAGCGATCTGAATTATCCGACTGAAGCTTTCTTT. Translating it yields CASDLNYPTEAFF.

Details on this clone: Because the CDR3 is missing its conserved closing phenylalanine or tryptophan, this is likely a read error. Because the CDR3's place on the DNA is in doubt, the DNA is left out and the CDR3 is given as listed by TCRdb. The gene calls are TRBV7-9 and TRBJ2-7; the tabulated D call, TRBD2, remains unverified against the DNA. Germline V gene sequence: CDR1 SEHNR, CDR2 FQNEAQ (reference sequence). From its first to its last residue, the CDR3 has 10 amino acids. Here the CDR3 reads CATNDKGRDL.

This sequence joins TRBV29-1 and TRBJ2-1, with TRBD2 matching over 9 bases. This CDR3 contains 17 residues. Germline trimming cut 4 bases from V and 0 bases from J; bases unmatched to any gene: 10. CDR1 is SQVTM and CDR2 is ANQGSEA in the germline V gene. The CDR3 DNA follows: TGCAGCGTTGCCAGGACTAGCGTTAAAAGCTCCTACAATGAGCAGTTCTTC. Protein sequence: CSVARTSVKSSYNEQFF.

The chain links TRBV4-2 to TRBJ2-5, with D perhaps TRBD1 (6 bases). With the DNA end fitting TRBJ2-7 better, the J assignment may be wrong. CDR3 length: 15 amino acids. Per the germline V gene, CDR1 is LGHNA and CDR2 is YNFKEQ. The CDR3 sequence is CASSPMMGAPYEQYF. CDR3 nucleotide sequence: TGTGCCAGCAGCCCAATGATGGGGGCTCCCTACGAGCAGTACTTC.

The chain combines TRBV6-1 with TRBJ2-7; the D is unclear. This CDR3 has 16 residues. With 3 bases removed from V and 3 bases from J, the gap between germline ends came to 18 bases. Germline CDR1 is MNHNS and CDR2 is SASEGT. The CDR3, as DNA: TGTGCCAGCAGTGAGGTTGTATTCGGGCGGATCTACGAGCAGTACTTC. This encodes CASSEVVFGRIYEQYF.